The text below deals with one T cell receptor (beta chain). These data originate in a study of blood T cell repertoires in COVID-19. This table comes from immunoSEQ multiplex PCR, and its TCRdb copy is limited to in-frame clones, with some not included. The sample lists just over 250,000 clones; around 87% were seen once. This clonotype was obtained from a woman between 50 and 59 years old with acute or convalescent COVID-19. The sample consisted of peripheral blood.

In DNA form, the CDR3 reads TGCGCCAGCAACTTATTTTCTCTGAACACCGGGGAGCTGTTTTTT. Its protein is CASNLFSLNTGELFF. V is TRBV5-1 and J is TRBJ2-2; D remains unclear. Between the trimmed V and J ends, which lost 6 bases and 1 base, there was a span of 13 bases. There are 15 residues in the CDR3. Germline-derived CDR1 and CDR2 are SGHRS and YFSETQ.